This is a list of T cell receptor beta chains from one sample in a study of T cell responses to AZD1222 COVID-19 vaccine. Sequenced by immunoSEQ multiplex PCR; TCRdb stores in-frame clones only, minus some. The repertoire holds under 300,000 clones, 85% to 95% seen once, with approximately 0.52% in the top ten. Specimen: peripheral blood, collected on day 0 of AZD1222 vaccination. The origin of the receptors is an adult in good health. Both conserved end residues are part of each CDR3. The D gene is left open where the match is weak. Clone size, where shown, is once, few, many, or a class for clones that have expanded.

clone size: -; D gene: TRBD1; J gene: TRBJ2-7; V gene: TRBV9; CDR3 DNA: TGTGCCAGCAGCCCAGGGGGCTCAAAGGGCTCCTACGAGCAGTACTTC; CDR3 protein: CASSPGGSKGSYEQYF
clone size: -; D gene: TRBD1; J gene: TRBJ2-7; V gene: TRBV28; CDR3 DNA: TGTGCCAGCAGTTCGCCGGGCGACAGGGGGAGGTACTCCTACGAGCAGTACTTC; CDR3 protein: CASSSPGDRGRYSYEQYF
clone size: -; D gene: TRBD2; J gene: TRBJ2-1; V gene: TRBV4-3; CDR3 DNA: TGCGCCAGCAGCCAAGATCGGACTAGCGGGTACATAAATGAGCAGTTCTTC; CDR3 protein: CASSQDRTSGYINEQFF
clone size: -; D gene: -; J gene: TRBJ1-4; V gene: TRBV5-6; CDR3 DNA: TGTGCCAGCAGCTGGGCAGGGGAAAAACTGTTTTTT; CDR3 protein: CASSWAGEKLFF
clone size: few; D gene: -; J gene: TRBJ1-3; V gene: TRBV2; CDR3 DNA: TGTGCCAGCGCTTCGGTCTTCTCTGGAAACACCATATATTTT; CDR3 protein: CASASVFSGNTIYF
clone size: -; D gene: -; J gene: TRBJ1-6; V gene: TRBV28; CDR3 DNA: TGTGCCAGCAGTTCGACGACTGGGTATAATTCACCCCTCCACTTT; CDR3 protein: CASSSTTGYNSPLHF
clone size: -; D gene: -; J gene: TRBJ2-2; V gene: TRBV9; CDR3 DNA: TGTGCCAGCAGCCCGAGGGGGGCGGTCACCGGGGAGCTGTTTTTT; CDR3 protein: CASSPRGAVTGELFF
clone size: -; D gene: -; J gene: TRBJ1-2; V gene: TRBV5-5; CDR3 DNA: TGTGCCAGCAGCTTGGGGAGGGCGAAAGGGGACTATGGCTACACCTTC; CDR3 protein: CASSLGRAKGDYGYTF
clone size: -; D gene: TRBD1; J gene: TRBJ1-2; V gene: TRBV27; CDR3 DNA: TGTGCCAGCAGCCGACAGGGGGATGGCTACACCTTC; CDR3 protein: CASSRQGDGYTF
clone size: -; D gene: -; J gene: TRBJ1-4; V gene: TRBV5-5; CDR3 DNA: TGTGCCAGCAGCTTGGGACTACAGGGAGGTTGGGTAAAACTGTTTTTT; CDR3 protein: CASSLGLQGGWVKLFF